This is a list of T cell receptor beta chains from one sample in a study of T cells in localized non-small cell lung cancer. Assay: immunoSEQ multiplex PCR; the TCRdb copy retains only in-frame clones and omits some. The table lists several thousand clones, roughly 90% of them singletons, with around 2.2% in the top ten. The source material was peripheral blood, sampled before any cancer treatment. The source is an older female donor with stage II squamous cell lung carcinoma. Both conserved end residues are part of each CDR3. A D gene is named only where the DNA matches it firmly. Clone size is shown for a subset of rows, as once, few, many or a class of expanded clone.

CDR3: CAWRRSGTDTQYF
DNA: TGTGCCTGGAGGAGGTCGGGCACAGATACGCAGTATTTT
D: -
V: TRBV30
size: once
J: TRBJ2-3

CDR3: CATKKSGNTIYF
DNA: TGTGCCACCAAAAAATCTGGAAACACCATATATTTT
D: -
V: TRBV19
size: -
J: TRBJ1-3

CDR3: CASSLGTGNTGELFF
DNA: TGTGCCAGCAGTTTAGGGACAGGGAACACCGGGGAGCTGTTTTTT
D: TRBD1
V: TRBV28
size: -
J: TRBJ2-2

CDR3: CASSLDTSSYNEQFF
DNA: TGCGCCAGCAGCCTGGACACAAGCTCCTACAATGAGCAGTTCTTC
D: -
V: TRBV4-1
size: once
J: TRBJ2-1

CDR3: CASSGRMSTDTQYF
DNA: TGTGCCAGCAGTGGACGGATGAGCACAGATACGCAGTATTTT
D: -
V: TRBV6-1
size: -
J: TRBJ2-3

CDR3: CASSLGGQGESYGYTF
DNA: TGCGCCAGCAGCTTGGGGGGACAGGGGGAGTCCTATGGCTACACCTTC
D: TRBD1
V: TRBV5-1
size: -
J: TRBJ1-2

CDR3: CASSHKYTGELFF
DNA: TGTGCCAGCAGCCACAAATACACCGGGGAGCTGTTTTTT
D: -
V: TRBV11-3
size: -
J: TRBJ2-2

CDR3: CASSSPGAGGLETQYF
DNA: TGTGCCAGCAGCTCCCCGGGGGCAGGGGGCCTCGAGACCCAGTACTTC
D: TRBD1
V: TRBV5-6
size: -
J: TRBJ2-5

CDR3: CASTPQGISGGYTF
DNA: TGTGCCAGCACCCCACAGGGGATATCGGGTGGCTACACCTTC
D: TRBD1
V: TRBV6-6
size: once
J: TRBJ1-2

CDR3: CASFAGPSGANVLTF
DNA: TGCGCCAGCTTTGCAGGGCCATCTGGGGCCAACGTCCTGACTTTC
D: -
V: TRBV5-1
size: -
J: TRBJ2-6

CDR3: CSVYSGNYGYTF
DNA: TGCAGCGTTTATTCCGGTAACTATGGCTACACCTTC
D: -
V: TRBV29-1
size: once
J: TRBJ1-2

CDR3: CASSLGGREAFF
DNA: TGTGCCAGCAGCTTGGGGGGAAGAGAAGCTTTCTTT
D: -
V: TRBV5-4
size: -
J: TRBJ1-1

CDR3: CASSLQGAEAFF
DNA: TGTGCCAGCAGCTTGCAGGGGGCTGAAGCTTTCTTT
D: TRBD1
V: TRBV5-4
size: -
J: TRBJ1-1

CDR3: CASSLVQHGYTF
DNA: TGTGCCAGCAGCTTAGTCCAACATGGCTACACCTTC
D: -
V: TRBV7-9
size: -
J: TRBJ1-2

CDR3: CASRAAGTAPYNEQFF
DNA: TGTGCCAGCAGGGCTGCCGGGACAGCCCCCTACAATGAGCAGTTCTTC
D: TRBD1
V: TRBV11-2
size: -
J: TRBJ2-1

CDR3: CASSLHDREGAFF
DNA: TGTGCCAGCAGCTTACACGACAGGGAAGGGGCTTTCTTT
D: TRBD1
V: TRBV7-9
size: -
J: TRBJ1-1

CDR3: CASSGGPPTDTQYF
DNA: TGTGCCAGCAGTGGGGGTCCCCCCACAGATACGCAGTATTTT
D: -
V: TRBV28
size: -
J: TRBJ2-3

CDR3: CASSQGEGASSSNQPQHF
DNA: TGTGCCAGCAGCCAAGGGGAGGGGGCCTCCTCTAGCAATCAGCCCCAGCATTTT
D: TRBD1
V: TRBV4-2
size: -
J: TRBJ1-5

CDR3: CASSLSVTGELFF
DNA: TGTGCCAGCAGCTTAAGCGTCACCGGGGAGCTGTTTTTT
D: -
V: TRBV7-9
size: -
J: TRBJ2-2

CDR3: CASSDHSLNTEAFF
DNA: TGTGCCAGCAGTGATCACAGCTTGAACACTGAAGCTTTCTTT
D: -
V: TRBV6-1
size: few
J: TRBJ1-1